The clone carrying this T cell receptor (beta chain) was seen more than once but under ten times. Its matching antigen is unknown. The data are from a study of response to subunit inactivated influenza vaccine. V lost 5 bases to trimming and J lost 7 bases; unmatched junction nucleotides: 10. The CDR3 sequence is 15 residues long. Germline V gene data show CDR1 as SEHNR and CDR2 as FQNEAQ (reference sequence). One entry per CDR3 protein, called by TCRdb with MiXCR from the RT-PCR reads. This table holds around 200,000 distinct CDR3 sequences, around 15% found once. Study-level findings and limits: Researchers suggested that each seasonal influenza vaccination recruits few new T cells.

V gene TRBV7-9 combines with J gene TRBJ1-4, with 7 bases aligning to TRBD1. The material sequenced was CD8+ T cells sorted from PBMCs, taken about 5 days after vaccination. The TCR comes from a man between 50 and 59 years old who received an inactivated influenza vaccine. The CDR3 reads CASSTRQGAVEKLFF. CDR3 sequence (DNA): TGTGCCAGCAGCACCCGACAGGGCGCGGTTGAAAAACTGTTTTTT.